The 10 T cell receptor beta chains below all came from one sample that was sequenced in a study of blood T cell repertoires in COVID-19. Method: immunoSEQ multiplex PCR; TCRdb's copy keeps in-frame clones and lacks some. The data contain fewer than 200,000 clones, under 90% of them singletons. Sequenced material: PBMCs or T cells enriched from blood (not recorded which). The receptors were sampled from a man aged 50 to 60 who had recovered from COVID-19.

The chain joins TRBV18 to TRBJ1-1; D ambiguous. Trimming pared 6 bases from V and 4 bases from J, leaving 15 bases between. Germline V gene sequence: CDR1 KGHSH, CDR2 LQKENI. This CDR3 comprises 14 residues. This CDR3 is CASSRETEGTEAFF. CDR3 bases: TGTGCCAGCTCCCGGGAAACTGAGGGCACTGAAGCTTTCTTT.

The chain is built from TRBV19 and TRBJ2-3; 9 bases agree with TRBD2. The trim removed 5 bases at V and 5 bases at J, leaving 11 bases unmatched. The CDR3 loop spans 16 amino acids. Germline assignment: CDR1 LNHDA and CDR2 SQIVND (reference sequence). For the CDR3, the DNA is TGTGCCAGTAGTGGGATAGCGGGGGCAACGGGAGATACGCAGTATTTT. Protein: CASSGIAGATGDTQYF.

V gene TRBV7-9 combines with J gene TRBJ2-3, with 8 bases matching TRBD1. This CDR3 region has 15 residues. J lost 3 bases, V lost 4 bases, and 6 bases had no gene match. CDR1 SEHNR and CDR2 FQNEAQ come from the germline V gene (reference sequence). The CDR3 DNA is TGTGCCAGCAGCTACGGGACAGGTCTAACAGATACGCAGTATTTT. The encoded protein is CASSYGTGLTDTQYF.

The V call is TRBV3-1 (or the pseudogene TRBV3-2), the J call TRBJ1-1, with unresolved D. This CDR3 is 14 amino acids long. Trimming took off 4 bases at V and 4 bases at J, with 13 bases between the two ends. Germline V gene sequence: CDR1 LGHDT, CDR2 YNNKEL (reference sequence). The CDR3 sequence is CASSLYGRGTEAFF. The CDR3 nucleotides are TGTGCCAGCAGCCTATATGGGAGAGGCACTGAAGCTTTCTTT.

The chain is built from TRBV19 and TRBJ2-1, with 9 bases fitting TRBD2. Germline V CDR1 and CDR2: LNHDA, SQIVND (reference sequence). The CDR3 has 18 amino acids. V gave up 2 bases and J gave up 8 bases; unmatched junction bases: 16. The CDR3 DNA reads as TGTGCCAGTAGTATACGAGGTTTAAGGACTAGCGCACCCGATGAGCAGTTCTTC. It encodes CASSIRGLRTSAPDEQFF.

The gene calls are TRBV7-9 and TRBJ2-5; TRBD1 matches 8 bases. The germline CDR1 and CDR2 sequences are SEHNR and FQNEAQ (reference sequence). The length of the CDR3 is 14 residues. Losses at the gene ends were 5 bases for V and 1 base for J; bases not matched to a gene: 3. DNA of the CDR3: TGTGCCAGCAGCAGGACAGGGTCCCAAGAGACCCAGTACTTC. This encodes CASSRTGSQETQYF.

The chain is built from TRBV6-5 and TRBJ2-5; tentative D call: TRBD2 (7 bases). CDR1 and CDR2 from the germline V gene are MNHEY and SVGAGI. With 5 bases removed from V and 5 bases from J, the gap between germline ends came to 18 bases. The CDR3 is made up of 15 amino acids. CDR3 sequence (DNA): TGTGCCAGCAGTAAGGGAGGGGGAGTTAGGGAGACCCAGTACTTC. This translates into CASSKGGGVRETQYF.

The rearrangement uses TRBV2 and TRBJ1-2; D call uncertain. The V and J ends lost 1 base and 2 bases respectively, with 5 bases between them. The germline gives CDR1 SNHLY, CDR2 FYNNEI. This CDR3 has 13 residues. CDR3 nucleotides: TGTGCCAGCAGTGAAGGTCAGAACTATGGCTACACCTTC. Translation gives CASSEGQNYGYTF.

The CDR3 sequence: CASSTSGRGSQYF. The CDR3 bases are TGTGCCAGCAGTACTAGCGGTCGGGGGTCCCAGTACTTC. The rearrangement joins TRBV12-3 or TRBV12-4 to TRBJ2-5; 8 nucleotides agree with TRBD2. The CDR3 totals 13 residues. V dropped 5 bases and J dropped 9; count of bases not matched to a gene: 8.

The rearrangement joins TRBV7-9 to TRBJ2-1; D gene ambiguous. Germline V gene data show CDR1 as SEHNR and CDR2 as FQNEAQ (reference sequence). The V end was cut by 7 bases, the J end by 8 bases, with 18 bases between. The CDR3 is 14 residues long. The CDR3 sequence is CASKANLGNDEQFF. The DNA of the CDR3 is TGTGCCAGCAAAGCTAATCTCGGTAATGATGAGCAGTTCTTC.